The TCR beta chain described here comes from a study of blood T cell repertoires in COVID-19. In the study overall: The origin of the acute and convalescent COVID-19 samples was the United States, Italy and Spain. Sample material is recorded as cDNA or gDNA derived from T cells, B-cell-depleted T cells, or PBMCs.

The CDR3 runs 13 residues. Germline V lookup: CDR1 SNHLY, CDR2 FYNNEI. The V and J ends lost 6 bases and 10 bases respectively, with 13 bases between them. In the authors' methods: Amplification from reference gene primers served as the basis for estimated nucleated cell counts. This table comes from immunoSEQ multiplex PCR, and its TCRdb copy is limited to in-frame clones, with some not included. That table supplies the V and J calls and clone size; D and trimming were determined from the DNA. Of fewer than 150,000 clones in the sample, about two thirds were seen once. Sequenced material: peripheral blood. The genes are TRBV2 and TRBJ1-6, with D possibly matching TRBD1 (5 bases). This TCR came from a human donor with acute or convalescent COVID-19. The donor label of this sample is uncertain. The CDR3 DNA reads TGTGCCAGCAGGAAGGGGATTAGCTCACCCCTCCACTTT. This translates into CASRKGISSPLHF.